A single sample is the source of the 18 T cell receptor beta chains below, sequenced in a study of OX40 agonist ivuxolimab in advanced cancers. The protocol was immunoSEQ multiplex PCR, while the TCRdb copy is restricted to in-frame clones and leaves out a portion. The sample has roughly 110,000 clones, just over 90% seen once; the top ten hold approximately 0.48%. Sequencing was performed on CD4+ or CD8+ T cells sorted from blood, taken in a trial of the OX40 agonist ivuxolimab. These receptors were collected from an adult with an advanced solid tumor such as melanoma, head and neck, liver or kidney cancer.

V and J are TRBV28 and TRBJ2-7, with D tentatively TRBD1 or TRBD2 (5 bases each). Trimming removed 4 bases from V and 3 bases from J, with 10 bases in between. Germline CDR1 MDHEN, CDR2 SYDVKM. The CDR3 has 13 amino acids. The CDR3 loop is CASSSGRYYEQYF. The CDR3 DNA reads as TGTGCCAGCAGTTCGGGACGGTACTACGAGCAGTACTTC.

The chain couples TRBV2 to TRBJ2-7, with D possibly TRBD2 on 6 matching bases. V was pared by 6 bases and J by 6 bases, with 12 bases between. CDR1 is SNHLY, CDR2 FYNNEI, per germline. The CDR3 is made up of 12 amino acids. The CDR3 coding sequence is TGTGCCAGCAGCGCAACAGCGGGCGAGCAGTACTTC. This sequence encodes CASSATAGEQYF.

The rearrangement joins TRBV19 to TRBJ2-5; 7 bases fit TRBD1. V was clipped by 5 bases and J by 1 base; unmatched bases: 7. This CDR3 has 15 amino acids. Germline V lookup: CDR1 LNHDA, CDR2 SQIVND (reference sequence). In DNA form, the CDR3 reads TGTGCCAGTAGTGAATACAGGGGCGCCCAAGAGACCCAGTACTTC. Amino acid sequence: CASSEYRGAQETQYF.

For the CDR3, the DNA is TGTGCCATCAGTGAGTCGGCGGTGGATACGCAGTATTTT. Translating gives CAISESAVDTQYF. The J gene is TRBJ2-3, the V gene TRBV10-3; D is ambiguous. Trimming stripped 0 bases from V and 6 bases from J, with 7 bases between. CDR3 length equals 13 residues. CDR1 ENHRY and CDR2 SYGVKD come from the germline V gene.

V usage is TRBV28 and J usage is TRBJ2-3, with a tentative D call TRBD2 (5 bases). Germline CDR1 MDHEN, CDR2 SYDVKM. The CDR3 sequence is 16 residues long. V lost 4 bases, J lost 2 bases, and 16 bases lay in between. CDR3 loop: CASSSIGIRDTDTQYF. Written as DNA, the CDR3 is TGTGCCAGCAGTTCTATCGGGATAAGGGACACAGATACGCAGTATTTT.

In its sample, this clone was seen a few times. The chain joins TRBV6-1 to TRBJ2-1, with D unclear. V shed 0 bases and J shed 1 base, with 7 bases lying between them. There are 15 residues in the CDR3. CDR1 and CDR2 from the germline V gene are MNHNS and SASEGT. This chain's CDR3 is CASSEAPRSYNEQFF. The CDR3 coding sequence is TGTGCCAGCAGTGAAGCCCCGAGGTCCTACAATGAGCAGTTCTTC.

The chain joins TRBV7-9 to TRBJ1-5; D is unresolved. The CDR3 runs 16 residues. Germline lookup yields CDR1 SEHNR and CDR2 FQNEAQ (reference sequence). Trimming left V 6 bases short and J 2 bases short, with 17 bases between. The CDR3 sequence is CASSYNDPKGNQPQHF. The DNA for the CDR3 is TGTGCCAGCAGTTACAACGATCCAAAGGGCAATCAGCCCCAGCATTTT.

CDR3 region: CTVTGNTGELFF. The CDR3 DNA sequence: TGCACCGTCACGGGGAACACCGGGGAGCTGTTTTTT. The chain recombines TRBV29-1 with TRBJ2-2; D not certain. Germline CDR1 is SQVTM and CDR2 is ANQGSEA. The CDR3 consists of 12 residues.

This chain links TRBV12-5 with TRBJ1-2; 10 bases line up with TRBD1. With V trimmed by 2 bases and J by 8 bases, 14 bases remained unmatched. Looked up from germline, CDR1 is LGHNT and CDR2 is FRNRAP. This CDR3 is 17 amino acids long. This chain's CDR3 is CASGLSPPGQGRNGYTF. CDR3 DNA: TGTGCTAGTGGTTTGTCCCCCCCGGGACAGGGGAGGAACGGCTACACCTTC.

V usage is TRBV30 and J usage is TRBJ1-4; D is perhaps TRBD1 (6 bases). Germline-derived CDR1 and CDR2 are GTSNPN and SVGIG (reference sequence). The CDR3 has 15 amino acids. With 2 bases removed from V and 3 bases from J, the gap between germline ends came to 13 bases. In DNA form, the CDR3 reads TGTGCCTGGAGTCAGGGGACATCTGCTAATGAAAAACTGTTTTTT. This codes for CAWSQGTSANEKLFF.

The chain carries TRBV28 and TRBJ1-2; tentatively, D is TRBD1 (6 bases). The CDR3 contains 14 residues. With 1 base removed from V and 6 bases from J, the gap between germline ends came to 12 bases. Germline values: CDR1 MDHEN, CDR2 SYDVKM. CDR3 residues: CASSLSSGADGYTF. The CDR3 DNA sequence: TGTGCCAGCAGTTTATCATCAGGGGCCGATGGCTACACCTTC.

The chain links TRBV7-2 to TRBJ1-5; D is perhaps TRBD1 (5 bases). The germline V gene has CDR1 SGHTA and CDR2 FQGNSA. V lost 1 base, J lost 3 bases, and 10 bases lay in between. The CDR3 has 15 residues. The CDR3 DNA follows: TGTGCCAGCAGCTTAGGTTACAGGTCCAATCAGCCCCAGCATTTT. It specifies CASSLGYRSNQPQHF.

This sequence joins TRBV6-1 and TRBJ1-2; D is possibly TRBD1 (5 bases). Germline values: CDR1 MNHNS, CDR2 SASEGT. The V and J ends lost 4 bases and 7 bases respectively, with 13 bases between them. The length of the CDR3 is 13 residues. The CDR3 sequence is CASSVGVLSGYTF. For the CDR3, the DNA is TGTGCCAGCAGTGTAGGGGTATTATCTGGCTACACCTTC.

V is TRBV10-3 and J is TRBJ2-5; the match to TRBD1 covers 7 bases. The CDR3 runs 13 residues. Germline V gene sequence: CDR1 ENHRY, CDR2 SYGVKD. The V and J ends lost 3 bases and 6 bases, in that order; junction bases with no gene match: 4. The CDR3 loop is CAISDRQGKTQYF. DNA of the CDR3: TGTGCCATCAGTGATCGACAGGGAAAGACCCAGTACTTC.

The J gene is TRBJ2-7, the V gene TRBV19, with a possible D match to TRBD1 (6 bases). Germline V CDR1 and CDR2: LNHDA, SQIVND (reference sequence). This CDR3 region has 19 residues. Trimming took 1 base from V and 4 from J, leaving 26 bases between them. The CDR3 sequence is CASSIGLLNPMGGQYEQYF. The CDR3 nucleotides read TGTGCCAGTAGTATAGGTTTGCTGAATCCGATGGGTGGACAGTACGAGCAGTACTTC.

The gene calls are TRBV7-6 and TRBJ2-3, with TRBD1 as a possible D gene (6 bases). With 7 bases removed from V and 2 bases from J, the gap between germline ends came to 16 bases. Germline CDR1 is SGHVS and CDR2 is FNYEAQ. The CDR3 runs 15 residues. The CDR3 DNA follows: TGTGCCAGCACCCGAGGAAGACAGGCCACAGATACGCAGTATTTT. Protein sequence: CASTRGRQATDTQYF.

This clone was detected once. The chain employs TRBV7-7 and TRBJ2-5; the D gene is possibly TRBD2 (5 bases). V lost 1 base, J lost 2 bases, and 14 bases lay in between. CDR3 length: 16 amino acids. Germline V CDR1 and CDR2: SSHAT, FNYEAQ (reference sequence). This CDR3 is CASSLGLAGEQETQYF. In nucleotides, the CDR3 is TGTGCCAGCAGCTTAGGATTGGCGGGTGAGCAAGAGACCCAGTACTTC.

The rearrangement links TRBV6-7 to TRBJ1-3; 7 bases match TRBD1. TRBV6-7 is reported as an ORF; its role is uncertain. The CDR3 spans 18 residues. The junction had 14 bases not matched to a gene; V was cut back by 5 bases and J by 1 base. CDR3 coding DNA: TGTGCCAGCAGTACGTGGGGGGGACAGCTTTCTTCTGGAAACACCATATATTTT. Its translation: CASSTWGGQLSSGNTIYF.